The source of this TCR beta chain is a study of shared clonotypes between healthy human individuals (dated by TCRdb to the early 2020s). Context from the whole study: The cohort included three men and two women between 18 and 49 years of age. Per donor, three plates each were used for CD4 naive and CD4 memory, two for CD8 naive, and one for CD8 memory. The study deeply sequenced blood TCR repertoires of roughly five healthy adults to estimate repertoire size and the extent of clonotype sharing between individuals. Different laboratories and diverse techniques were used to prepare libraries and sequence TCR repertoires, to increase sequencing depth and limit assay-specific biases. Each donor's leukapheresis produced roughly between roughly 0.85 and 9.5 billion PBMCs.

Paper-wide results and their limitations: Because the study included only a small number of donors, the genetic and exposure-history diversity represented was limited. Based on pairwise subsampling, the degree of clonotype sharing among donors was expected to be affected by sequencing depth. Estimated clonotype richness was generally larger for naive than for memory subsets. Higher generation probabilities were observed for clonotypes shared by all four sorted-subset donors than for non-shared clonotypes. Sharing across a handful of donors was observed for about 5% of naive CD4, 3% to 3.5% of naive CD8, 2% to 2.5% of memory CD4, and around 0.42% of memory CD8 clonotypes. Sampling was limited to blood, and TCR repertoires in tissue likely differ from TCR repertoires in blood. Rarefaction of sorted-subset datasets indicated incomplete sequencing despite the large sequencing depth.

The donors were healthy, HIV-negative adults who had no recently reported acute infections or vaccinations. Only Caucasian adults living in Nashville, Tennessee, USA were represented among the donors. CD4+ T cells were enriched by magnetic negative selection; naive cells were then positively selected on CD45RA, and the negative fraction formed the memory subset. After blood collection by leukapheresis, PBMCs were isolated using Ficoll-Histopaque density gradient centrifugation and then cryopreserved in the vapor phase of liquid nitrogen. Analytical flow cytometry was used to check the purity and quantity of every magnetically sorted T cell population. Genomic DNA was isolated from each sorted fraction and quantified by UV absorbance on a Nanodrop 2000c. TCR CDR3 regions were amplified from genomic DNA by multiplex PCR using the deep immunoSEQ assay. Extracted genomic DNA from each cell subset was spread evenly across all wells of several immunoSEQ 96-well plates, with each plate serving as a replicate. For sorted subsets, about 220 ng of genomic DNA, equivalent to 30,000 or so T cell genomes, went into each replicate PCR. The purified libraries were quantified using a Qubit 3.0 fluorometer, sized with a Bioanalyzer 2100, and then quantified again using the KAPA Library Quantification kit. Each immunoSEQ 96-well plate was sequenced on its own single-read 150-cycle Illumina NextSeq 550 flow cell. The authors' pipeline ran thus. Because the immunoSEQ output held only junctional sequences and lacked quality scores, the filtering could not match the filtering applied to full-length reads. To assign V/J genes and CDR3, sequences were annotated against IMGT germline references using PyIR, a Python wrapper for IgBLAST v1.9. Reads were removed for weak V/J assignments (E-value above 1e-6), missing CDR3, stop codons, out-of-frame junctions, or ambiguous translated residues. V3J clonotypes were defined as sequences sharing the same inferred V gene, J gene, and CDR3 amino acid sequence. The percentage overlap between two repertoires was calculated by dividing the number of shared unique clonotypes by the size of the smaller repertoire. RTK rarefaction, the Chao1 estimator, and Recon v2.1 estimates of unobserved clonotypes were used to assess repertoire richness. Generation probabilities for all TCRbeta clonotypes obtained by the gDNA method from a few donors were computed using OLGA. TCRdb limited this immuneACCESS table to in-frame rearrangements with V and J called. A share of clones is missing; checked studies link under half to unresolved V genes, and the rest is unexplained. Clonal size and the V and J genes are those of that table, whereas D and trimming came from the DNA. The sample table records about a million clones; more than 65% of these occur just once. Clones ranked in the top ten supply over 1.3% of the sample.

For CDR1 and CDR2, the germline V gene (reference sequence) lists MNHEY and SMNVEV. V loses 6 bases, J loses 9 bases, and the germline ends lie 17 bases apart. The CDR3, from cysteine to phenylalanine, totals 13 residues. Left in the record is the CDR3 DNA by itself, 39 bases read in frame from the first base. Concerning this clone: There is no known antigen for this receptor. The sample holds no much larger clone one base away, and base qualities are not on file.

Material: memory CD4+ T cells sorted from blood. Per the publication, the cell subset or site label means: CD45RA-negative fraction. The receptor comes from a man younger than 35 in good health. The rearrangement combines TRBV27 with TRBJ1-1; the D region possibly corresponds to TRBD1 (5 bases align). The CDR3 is CASSLRGGFQAFF. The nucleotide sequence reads TGTGCCAGCAGCCTCCGGGGGGGGTTTCAAGCTTTCTTT.